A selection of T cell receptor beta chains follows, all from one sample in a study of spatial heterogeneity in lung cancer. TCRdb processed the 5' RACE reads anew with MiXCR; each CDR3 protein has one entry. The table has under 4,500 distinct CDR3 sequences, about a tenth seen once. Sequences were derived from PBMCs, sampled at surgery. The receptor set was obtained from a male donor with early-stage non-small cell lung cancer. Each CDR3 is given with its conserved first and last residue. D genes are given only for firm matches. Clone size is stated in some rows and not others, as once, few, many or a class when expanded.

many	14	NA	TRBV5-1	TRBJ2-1	TGCGCCAGCAGCCCGCAGAGCTCCTACAATGAGCAGTTCTTC	CASSPQSSYNEQFF
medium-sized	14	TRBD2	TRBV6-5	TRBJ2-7	TGTGCCAGCAGTTACGGGGGGGGAGGATACGAGCAGTACTTC	CASSYGGGGYEQYF
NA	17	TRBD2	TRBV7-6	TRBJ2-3	TGTGCCAGCAGACAACGGTCGACTAGCGGGGGGTCAGATACGCAGTATTTT	CASRQRSTSGGSDTQYF
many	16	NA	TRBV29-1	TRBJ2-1	TGCAGCGTTGAAGATCTTTCCGTGGGCAGCGCGGATGAGCAGTTCTTC	CSVEDLSVGSADEQFF
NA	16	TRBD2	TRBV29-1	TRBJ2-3	TGCAGCGTTGACGAGACTAGCGGGGGCCGCGGAGATACGCAGTATTTT	CSVDETSGGRGDTQYF
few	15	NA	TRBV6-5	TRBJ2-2	TGTGCCAGCAGTGCCGGCCCCGTGAACACCGGGGAGCTGTTTTTT	CASSAGPVNTGELFF
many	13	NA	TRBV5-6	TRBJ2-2	TGTGCCAGCAGCTTGTGGGGGAGCGGGGAGCTGTTTTTT	CASSLWGSGELFF
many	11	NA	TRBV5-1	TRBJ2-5	TGCGCCAGCAGCTTACAAGAGACCCAGTACTTC	CASSLQETQYF
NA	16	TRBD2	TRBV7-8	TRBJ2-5	TGTGCCAGCAGCCGACTAGCGGGGACGTACCAAGAGACCCAGTACTTC	CASSRLAGTYQETQYF
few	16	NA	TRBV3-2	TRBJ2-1	TGTGCCAGCAGCCAAGACCCCGGGACAGGGGATAATGAGCAGTTCTTC	CASSQDPGTGDNEQFF
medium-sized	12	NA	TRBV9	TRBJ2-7	TGTGCCAGCAGCGCCCCCCCGGGGGAGCAGTACTTC	CASSAPPGEQYF
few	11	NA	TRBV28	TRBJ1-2	TGTGCCGGCAACCGCAGGGATGGCTACACCTTC	CAGNRRDGYTF
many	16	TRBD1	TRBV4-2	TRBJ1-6	TGTGCCAGCAGCCAAGAATCAGGGGGTATTTATTCACCCCTCCACTTT	CASSQESGGIYSPLHF
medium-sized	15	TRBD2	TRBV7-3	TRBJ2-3	TGTGCCAGCAGCTCACTAGCGGTTAGCACAGATACGCAGTATTTT	CASSSLAVSTDTQYF
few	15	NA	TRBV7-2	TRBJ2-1	TGTGCCAGCAGCCCCCAAGGAGGGTCGTTCAATGAGCAGTTCTTC	CASSPQGGSFNEQFF
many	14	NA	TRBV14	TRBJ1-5	TGTGCCAGCAGCCAGGAGGGAAATAATCAGCCCCAGCATTTT	CASSQEGNNQPQHF
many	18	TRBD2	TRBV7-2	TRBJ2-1	TGTGCCAGCAGCCCCGGGACTAGCGGGGGGGCCTCAAACAATGAGCAGTTCTTC	CASSPGTSGGASNNEQFF
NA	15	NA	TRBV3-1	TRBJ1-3	TGTGCCAGCAGCCTGATCAGGGACTCTGGAAACACCATATATTTT	CASSLIRDSGNTIYF
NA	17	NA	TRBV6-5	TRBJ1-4	TGTGCCAGCAGTCGGTGGAATTACAGAACAACTAATGAAAAACTGTTTTTT	CASSRWNYRTTNEKLFF
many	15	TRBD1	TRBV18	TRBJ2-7	TGTGCCAGCTCACCACCGATGACAGGGACCTACGAGCAGTACTTC	CASSPPMTGTYEQYF
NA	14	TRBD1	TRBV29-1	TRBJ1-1	TGCAGCGTTCTCCAACAGGGGGCGGGCACTGAAGCTTTCTTT	CSVLQQGAGTEAFF
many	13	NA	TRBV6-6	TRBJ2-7	TGTGCCAGCAGTTACACCGGGACCGGCGAGCAGTACTTC	CASSYTGTGEQYF
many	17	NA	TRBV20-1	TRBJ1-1	TGCAGTGCTCCTCGAGGCAGGGGCTTAATGGGGAACACTGAAGCTTTCTTT	CSAPRGRGLMGNTEAFF
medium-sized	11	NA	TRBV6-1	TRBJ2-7	TGTGCCTCTCGGGCAGTCGACGAGCAGTACTTC	CASRAVDEQYF
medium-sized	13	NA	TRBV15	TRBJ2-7	TGTGCCACCGGTACAGGTAGCTCCTACGAGCAGTACTTC	CATGTGSSYEQYF
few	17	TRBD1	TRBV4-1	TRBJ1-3	TGCGCCAGCAGCCACCCCGGGACAGGGATGTCTGGAAACACCATATATTTT	CASSHPGTGMSGNTIYF
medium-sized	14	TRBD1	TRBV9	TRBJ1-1	TGTGCCAGCAGCGTAGAATACAGGGGAGGGGAAGCTTTCTTT	CASSVEYRGGEAFF
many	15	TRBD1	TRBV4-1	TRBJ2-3	TGCGCCAGCAGCCACGGGACAGGGAGGACAGATACGCAGTATTTT	CASSHGTGRTDTQYF
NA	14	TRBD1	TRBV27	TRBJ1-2	TGTGCCAGCAGTCGGGACAGGGATAACTATGGCTACACCTTC	CASSRDRDNYGYTF
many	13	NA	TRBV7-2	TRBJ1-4	TGTGCCAGCAGCTCCCTAGACCGGGAAAAACTGTTTTTT	CASSSLDREKLFF
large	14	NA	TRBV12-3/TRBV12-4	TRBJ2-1	TGTGCCAGCAGTTTGCCAGGGGTCTACAATGAGCAGTTCTTC	CASSLPGVYNEQFF
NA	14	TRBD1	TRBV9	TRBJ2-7	TGTGCCAGCAACTCGGGGGACAGGCACTACGAGCAGTACTTC	CASNSGDRHYEQYF
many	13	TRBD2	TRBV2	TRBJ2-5	TGTGCCAGCAGTCGCGGGGGGGAAGAGACCCAGTACTTC	CASSRGGEETQYF
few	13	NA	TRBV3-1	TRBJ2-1	TGTGCCAGCAGCCAAGATTACTATAATGAGCAGTTCTTC	CASSQDYYNEQFF
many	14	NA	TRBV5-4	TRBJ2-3	TGTGCCAGCAGCTTGGAGGGTGATTCGGATACGCAGTATTTT	CASSLEGDSDTQYF